The entry that follows covers one T cell receptor beta chain sequence. The antigen it binds to is not known. Within one base of it there is no much larger clone, and no base qualities were kept. The data belong to a study of blood T cell repertoires in COVID-19 (dated by TCRdb to the early 2020s). Context from the whole study: Collaborator samples came from the United States, Italy and Spain and covered acute and convalescent phases of COVID-19. The material from the prospective study consisted of cDNA or gDNA derived from T cells, B-cell-depleted T cells, or PBMCs. Where available, HLA class I and class II types were taken from metadata supplied by the sample provider and were not determined by assay-based typing. A de-identified subject ID, COVID-19 status, age in years and sex were almost always included in the sample metadata. Subjects who had been exposed to COVID-19, were actively infected with it, or had recovered from it provided the deeply sampled blood TCRbeta repertoires that made up the dataset. The repertoires were released in a freely available public database meant as a resource for research on the immune response to SARS-CoV-2. Samples were obtained from the ongoing ImmuneRACE study (first 160 participants) and from over 1,000 subjects provided by 6 global collaborators. The paper as a whole reports these results and caveats: Clinical and demographic metadata were provided uncurated, with the amount varying by source and participant.

The collaborating institutions used their own protocols to collect whole blood in K2EDTA tubes. Collaborator samples were shipped for TCRbeta analysis as frozen whole blood, isolated PBMCs, or DNA extracted from either sample type. The germline V gene encodes CDR1 LGHNA and CDR2 YNFKEQ. Including the terminal cysteine and phenylalanine, the CDR3 comprises 15 residues. The only DNA kept is the CDR3, 45 bases in frame from the first base. The junction shows trimming of 4 bases on V and 3 bases on J, and the gene matches do not reach 8 bases of it. The immunoSEQ Assay, a bias-controlled multiplex PCR, was used to amplify TCRbeta CDR3 regions from genomic DNA. The published analysis was carried out like this. The number of nucleated cells in each sample was estimated by amplification of reference gene primers within the assay. To quantify the absolute abundance of each unique TCRbeta CDR3 rearrangement, sequence reads were collapsed and filtered. For each sample, productive Simpson clonality was calculated as the square root of Simpson's diversity index over productive rearrangements. As stored in TCRdb, this immuneACCESS dataset retains in-frame rearrangements with V and J assigned. A fraction of the clones does not appear; measured against another copy, unresolved V genes explain less than half of the discrepancy, and the remainder lacks a known reason. The V and J calls and the clone size are those of that table, but D and trimming were determined from the DNA. This sample has 50,000 or so clones in its table, and 70% to 90% of those were observed once. The ten largest make up roughly 13% of the sample.

The sample was peripheral blood. This clonotype was obtained from a man older than 75 with acute or convalescent COVID-19. The sequence joins TRBV4-2 to TRBJ2-5, with 7 middle bases fitting TRBD1. The DNA sequence is given as TGTGCCAGCAGCCCCCTGGTAGGGACAGAAGAGACCCAGTACTTC. Translated, this is CASSPLVGTEETQYF.